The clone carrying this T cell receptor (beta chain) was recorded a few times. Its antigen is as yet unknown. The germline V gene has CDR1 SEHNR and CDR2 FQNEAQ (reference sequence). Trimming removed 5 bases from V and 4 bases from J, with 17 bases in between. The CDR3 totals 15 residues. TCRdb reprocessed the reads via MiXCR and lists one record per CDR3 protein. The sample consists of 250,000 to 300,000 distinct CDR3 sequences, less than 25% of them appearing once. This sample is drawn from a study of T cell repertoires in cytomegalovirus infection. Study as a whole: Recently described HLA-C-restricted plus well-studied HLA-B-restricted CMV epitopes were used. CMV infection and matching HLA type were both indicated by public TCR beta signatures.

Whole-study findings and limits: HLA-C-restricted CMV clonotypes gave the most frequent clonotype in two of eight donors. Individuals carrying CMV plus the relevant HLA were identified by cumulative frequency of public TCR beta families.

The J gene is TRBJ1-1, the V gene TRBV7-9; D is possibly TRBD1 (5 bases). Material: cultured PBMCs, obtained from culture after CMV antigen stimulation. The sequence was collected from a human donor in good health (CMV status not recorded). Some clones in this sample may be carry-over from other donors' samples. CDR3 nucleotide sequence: TGTGCCAGCAGCCCTCAGATTGGGACCTCCACTGAAGCTTTCTTT. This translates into CASSPQIGTSTEAFF. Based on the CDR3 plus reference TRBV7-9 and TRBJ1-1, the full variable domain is DTGVSQNPRHKITKRGQNVTFRCDPISEHNRLYWYRQTLGQGPEFLTYFQNEAQLEKSRLLSDRFSAERPKGSFSTLEIQRTEQGDSAMYLCASSPQIGTSTEAFFGQGTRLTVV.